This is a list of T cell receptor beta chains from one sample in a study of cytomegalovirus exposure and HLA in healthy donors. The assay was immunoSEQ multiplex PCR, and TCRdb's table has in-frame clones only and misses some. The sample contains roughly 160,000 clones, about 77% of which appear only once. The sequenced sample consisted of PBMCs. These receptor sequences come from a woman between 45 and 65 years old in good health and CMV-seronegative. Both conserved end residues are part of each CDR3. Some rows mark clone size as missing; the rest say once, few, many or name a class of expanded clone.

cdr3_aa: CASSPGLANIQYF
j_call: TRBJ2-4
v_call: TRBV7-2
clone_size: once
cdr3_length: 13

cdr3_aa: CASSQSESEQFF
j_call: TRBJ2-1
v_call: TRBV14
clone_size: NA
cdr3_length: 12

cdr3_aa: CASSNRNVSPLHF
j_call: TRBJ1-6
v_call: TRBV27
clone_size: NA
cdr3_length: 13

cdr3_aa: CASSIIYQETQYF
j_call: TRBJ2-5
v_call: TRBV5-8
clone_size: NA
cdr3_length: 13

cdr3_aa: CASRRRGLPGLAVRSTQYF
j_call: TRBJ2-5
v_call: TRBV28
clone_size: NA
cdr3_length: 19

cdr3_aa: CASRPMDFSYEQYF
j_call: TRBJ2-7
v_call: TRBV5-5
clone_size: NA
cdr3_length: 14

cdr3_aa: CASSFPRGGREAFF
j_call: TRBJ1-1
v_call: TRBV11-1
clone_size: NA
cdr3_length: 14

cdr3_aa: CASSSRQGAGYEQYF
j_call: TRBJ2-7
v_call: TRBV7-9
clone_size: NA
cdr3_length: 15

cdr3_aa: CASRQGENTGELFF
j_call: TRBJ2-2
v_call: TRBV4-3
clone_size: NA
cdr3_length: 14

cdr3_aa: CASSWGTGFGELFF
j_call: TRBJ2-2
v_call: TRBV7-2
clone_size: NA
cdr3_length: 14

cdr3_aa: CASSHGSSYEQYF
j_call: TRBJ2-7
v_call: TRBV4-2
clone_size: NA
cdr3_length: 13

cdr3_aa: CASSYGPEIYGYTF
j_call: TRBJ1-2
v_call: TRBV6-5
clone_size: once
cdr3_length: 14

cdr3_aa: CASSSGGTGELFF
j_call: TRBJ2-2
v_call: TRBV28
clone_size: NA
cdr3_length: 13

cdr3_aa: CASSLDRGLTEAFF
j_call: TRBJ1-1
v_call: TRBV7-8
clone_size: few
cdr3_length: 14

cdr3_aa: CASSRGQVYEQYF
j_call: TRBJ2-7
v_call: TRBV7-6
clone_size: NA
cdr3_length: 13

cdr3_aa: CASNNEREDEKLFF
j_call: TRBJ1-4
v_call: TRBV19
clone_size: few
cdr3_length: 14

cdr3_aa: CASSLWAGVDQPQHF
j_call: TRBJ1-5
v_call: TRBV7-2
clone_size: few
cdr3_length: 15

cdr3_aa: CASSFDRGISGIQYF
j_call: TRBJ2-5
v_call: TRBV6-5
clone_size: NA
cdr3_length: 15

cdr3_aa: CASRRGDNEQFF
j_call: TRBJ2-1
v_call: TRBV6-5
clone_size: NA
cdr3_length: 12

cdr3_aa: CASSRGQHQETQYF
j_call: TRBJ2-5
v_call: TRBV9
clone_size: NA
cdr3_length: 14

cdr3_aa: CASSFPSRLAPLGNEQFF
j_call: TRBJ2-1
v_call: TRBV7-9
clone_size: NA
cdr3_length: 18

cdr3_aa: CASSFVPGWRDTEAFF
j_call: TRBJ1-1
v_call: TRBV28
clone_size: NA
cdr3_length: 16

cdr3_aa: CATSRDLSASGSKDKVYEQYF
j_call: TRBJ2-7
v_call: TRBV15
clone_size: few
cdr3_length: 21

cdr3_aa: CASSYFTGYNEQFF
j_call: TRBJ2-1
v_call: TRBV6-5
clone_size: NA
cdr3_length: 14

cdr3_aa: CASSLAGVNTEAFF
j_call: TRBJ1-1
v_call: TRBV7-6
clone_size: few
cdr3_length: 14